Sequencing of this TCR beta chain was carried out in a study of STAT5B mutations in CD4+ large granular lymphocyte leukemia (dated 2022 in TCRdb). Context from the whole study: Among healthy controls, the CDR3 'QG' motif was associated with a particular HLA allele. Flow cytometry performed on FACSCanto II or FACSVerse showed that the purified fractions had more than 95% purity among lymphocytes. TCRbeta repertoires of CD4+ T-cell large granular lymphocyte leukemia patients were compared with those of healthy blood donors. Results the study describes overall, beyond this receptor: Main leukemic clonotypes were private to each patient, although about 25% appeared at low frequency in other patients' non-leukemic repertoires. TRBV06-family usage was enriched among the top patient clones (8/27) compared with healthy controls (2/35). Compared with healthy CD4+ repertoires, CD4-sorted patient repertoires appeared more clonal, and this difference remained even after the putative leukemic clones were removed. Data were not HLA-matched; higher clonality in CD4+ versus CD8+ T-LGLL could reflect the relatively small sample size.

On this clone itself: The antigen it binds to is not known. Base-call qualities are not available, and no considerably larger clone is one nucleotide away.

The immunoSEQ assay at survey resolution was used to sequence TCRbeta rearrangements from genomic DNA. For the original study's pipeline: A lowest detectable productive clonotype frequency of 2.59 x 10-5 was observed in the TCR sequencing data. Only productive TCRbeta rearrangements, defined as complete and in-frame sequences, were included in the analyses. Sample clonality was computed as Simpson clonality in the immunoSEQ Analyzer version 3.0. Clones were categorized by frequency as very rare, small, medium, large (1-20%) or hyperexpanded (>20%). Generation probabilities were estimated with OLGA 1.2.3, V-gene circos plots were generated with VDJtools, specificities were searched for in VDJdb, and CDR3 motifs were identified with GLIPH. Drawn from immuneACCESS, this table holds only the in-frame rearrangements with V and J called that TCRdb kept. Clones are partly lost; checked studies trace under half to an unresolved V gene and leave the rest unexplained. V and J calls and clone size are those listed in that table; D and trimming were worked out from the DNA. In this sample the table shows fewer than 35,000 clones, about 70% of which occur a single time. The ten largest clones represent 2% of the sample.

Healthy controls were around 38 blood donors whose buffy coats came from the Finnish Red Cross blood service. All TCR-sequenced material derived from peripheral blood: patient blood samples and healthy donor buffy coats. Ficoll-Hypaque gradient centrifugation was used to isolate peripheral blood mononuclear cells. Magnetic purification was used to isolate CD4+ cells from the buffy coats of the healthy controls. Genomic DNA was extracted using the Gentra Puregene Cell and Tissue kit, and a Qubit 2.0 fluorometer was used to quantify it. The junction shows trimming of 5 bases on V and 10 bases on J, plus 12 bases between the germline ends. The CDR3 sequence holds 13 residues, the cysteine and phenylalanine included. Just CDR3 DNA is preserved here, 39 bases in frame from base 1. The germline V gene specifies SGHTA as CDR1 and FQGNSA as CDR2.

The V gene is TRBV7-2 and the J gene is TRBJ1-6; the D gene is perhaps TRBD1, on 5 matching bases. Sequenced sample: CD4+ T cells from blood buffy coats. The TCR originated in a human donor in good health. At the DNA level, the sequence is TGTGCCAGCAGCACCCGAGGGGACTCACCCCTCCACTTT. It translates as CASSTRGDSPLHF.